One sample yielded the 25 T cell receptor beta chains listed below, sequenced in a study of cytomegalovirus exposure and HLA in healthy donors. The PCR used 60 Vbeta and 13 Jbeta primers. The assay was immunoSEQ multiplex PCR, and TCRdb's table has in-frame clones only and misses some. The sample holds about 150,000 clones, 65% to 85% seen once. The sample was PBMCs. These receptors were collected from a middle-aged woman in good health and CMV-seropositive.

A few counts support this clone. The rearrangement uses TRBV10-2 and TRBJ1-1, with TRBD1 matching 7 bases. Trimming at V came to 2 bases and at J to 8 bases, leaving 11 bases not matched to a gene. Germline V CDR1 and CDR2: WSHSY, SAAADI. CDR3 size: 15 residues. The CDR3: CASSESRTGGVEAFF. The DNA for the CDR3 is TGCGCCAGCAGTGAGAGTCGGACAGGAGGGGTCGAAGCTTTCTTT.

The chain combines TRBV28 with TRBJ1-5, with D possibly matching TRBD1 (6 bases). Germline V gene lookup returns CDR1 MDHEN and CDR2 SYDVKM. Trimming pared 2 bases from V and 2 bases from J, leaving 10 bases between. This CDR3 is 15 amino acids long. The CDR3 region has the DNA TGTGCCAGCAGTTTAAAAGGGGGTCGCAATCAGCCCCAGCATTTT. As protein: CASSLKGGRNQPQHF.

This chain uses TRBV2 with TRBJ2-7; 13 bases line up with TRBD2. CDR1 is SNHLY, CDR2 FYNNEI, per germline. Germline trimming cut 7 bases from V and 6 bases from J; bases unmatched to any gene: 6. The CDR3 runs to 14 residues. The DNA for the CDR3 is TGTGCCAGCACCCTCGGACTAGCGGGAGCCGAGCAGTACTTC. It translates to CASTLGLAGAEQYF. The entire variable domain, with the rest obtained from reference TRBV2 and TRBJ2-7, is as follows: EPEVTQTPSHQVTQMGQEVILRCVPISNHLYFYWYRQILGQKVEFLVSFYNNEISEKSEIFDDQFSVERPDGSNFTLKIRSTKLEDSAMYFCASTLGLAGAEQYFGPGTRLTVT.

The rearrangement joins TRBV19 to TRBJ2-1, with TRBD1 as a possible D gene (6 bases). The CDR3 extends over 13 amino acids. The germline V gene encodes CDR1 LNHDA and CDR2 SQIVND (reference sequence). V shed 6 bases and J shed 6 bases, with 12 bases lying between them. CDR3 coding DNA: TGTGCCAGTAGACAGGGAGTCATCAATGAGCAGTTCTTC. This translates into CASRQGVINEQFF.

This rearrangement joins TRBV2 to TRBJ1-1; D is perhaps TRBD1 (5 bases). Germline V lookup: CDR1 SNHLY, CDR2 FYNNEI. There are 14 residues in the CDR3. With 7 bases removed from V and 2 bases from J, the gap between germline ends came to 14 bases. As DNA, the CDR3 is TGTGCCAGCAACTGGCTAGGGGCTAACACTGAAGCTTTCTTT. It codes for CASNWLGANTEAFF. The whole variable domain, filled in from reference TRBV2 and TRBJ1-1, reads EPEVTQTPSHQVTQMGQEVILRCVPISNHLYFYWYRQILGQKVEFLVSFYNNEISEKSEIFDDQFSVERPDGSNFTLKIRSTKLEDSAMYFCASNWLGANTEAFFGQGTRLTVV.

The chain carries TRBV5-1 and TRBJ1-1, with D perhaps matching TRBD1 (6 bases). Germline V gene lookup returns CDR1 SGHRS and CDR2 YFSETQ. Trimming stripped 1 base from V and 4 bases from J, with 23 bases between. CDR3 length: 18 amino acids. CDR3 in amino acids: CASSLWGRAGTGGTEAFF. CDR3 coding DNA: TGCGCCAGCAGCTTGTGGGGGCGGGCAGGGACGGGGGGCACTGAAGCTTTCTTT.

This chain uses TRBV2 with TRBJ1-5; 11 bases align to TRBD1. J gave up 7 bases and V 0 bases, and 8 bases lay outside the gene matches. Germline values: CDR1 SNHLY, CDR2 FYNNEI. The CDR3 is 17 amino acids. The CDR3 DNA reads as TGTGCCAGCAGTGAAGCTGGAGGACAGGGGGCGGGGCAGCCCCAGCATTTT. Amino acids: CASSEAGGQGAGQPQHF.

This chain links TRBV10-3 with TRBJ1-1; 11 bases agree with TRBD1. The CDR3 loop spans 15 amino acids. With 8 bases clipped from V and 1 base from J, the junction kept 6 bases outside the gene matches. Germline lookup yields CDR1 ENHRY and CDR2 SYGVKD. The CDR3 loop reads CAIRTGTGGNTEAFF. In DNA, the CDR3 is TGTGCCATCCGAACCGGGACAGGGGGGAACACTGAAGCTTTCTTT.

This chain links TRBV27 with TRBJ2-3, with unresolved D. The V gene's germline CDR1 is MNHEY and CDR2 SMNVEV (reference sequence). The V end lost 5 bases, the J end lost 4 bases, and 19 bases lay between the germline ends. The CDR3 runs to 16 residues. Here the CDR3 DNA reads TGTGCCAGCAGTGTCCGGAGTGTTAGGATAGCAGATACGCAGTATTTT. Translated: CASSVRSVRIADTQYF.

This clone was counted a few times. The rearrangement uses TRBV4-2 and TRBJ2-4, with TRBD2 matching over 9 bases. V was pared by 1 base and J by 7 bases, with 5 bases of the junction left unmatched. Germline-derived CDR1 and CDR2 are LGHNA and YNFKEQ. CDR3 length: 15 amino acids. This chain's CDR3 is CASSQVTSGVNIQYF. The CDR3 region has the DNA TGTGCCAGCAGCCAAGTGACTAGCGGTGTTAACATTCAGTACTTC.

CDR3 DNA: TGTGCCAGCTCTCTCACTTTCCCCAGGGGGCTTCAGAACACTGAAGCTTTCTTT. Its translation: CASSLTFPRGLQNTEAFF. The chain links TRBV18 to TRBJ1-1, with 8 bases fitting TRBD1. This CDR3 comprises 18 residues. Germline CDR1 KGHSH, CDR2 LQKENI. Trimming at V came to 6 bases and at J to 1 base, leaving 16 bases not matched to a gene.

This clone was counted a few times. The chain couples TRBV13 to TRBJ1-1; D gene unclear. V gave up 5 bases and J gave up 6 bases, with 7 bases separating them. CDR3 length equals 11 residues. Germline values: CDR1 PRHDT, CDR2 FYEKMQ (reference sequence). CDR3 bases: TGTGCCAGCAGCCGTTTTTCTGAAGCTTTCTTT. Its protein product is CASSRFSEAFF.

This clone occurred once. The genes are TRBV30 and TRBJ1-2; 7 nucleotides align to TRBD1. Trimming took 3 bases from V and 6 from J; bases not matched to a gene: 4. This CDR3 contains 12 residues. Germline V lookup: CDR1 GTSNPN, CDR2 SVGIG (reference sequence). The CDR3 sequence: CAWRGTANGYTF. The CDR3 coding sequence is TGTGCCTGGAGGGGGACAGCTAATGGCTACACCTTC. Full variable domain (missing parts from reference TRBV30 and TRBJ1-2): SQTIHQWPATLVQPVGSPLSLECTVEGTSNPNLYWYRQAAGRGLQLLFYSVGIGQISSEVPQNLSASRPQDRQFILSSKKLLLSDSGFYLCAWRGTANGYTFGSGTRLTVV.

This sequence joins TRBV5-1 and TRBJ2-5; D is undetermined. The CDR3 is 15 amino acids. Trimming took 3 bases from V and 1 from J, leaving 13 bases between them. Germline V gene lookup returns CDR1 SGHRS and CDR2 YFSETQ. The CDR3 DNA follows: TGCGCCAGCAGCTCCCTATCCAACAGCCAAGAGACCCAGTACTTC. Translating gives CASSSLSNSQETQYF.

The chain joins TRBV5-1 to TRBJ2-3, with D possibly TRBD1 on 6 matching bases. The CDR3 consists of 15 residues. Germline assignment: CDR1 SGHRS and CDR2 YFSETQ. Trimming shortened V by 4 bases and J by 3 bases, and 15 bases separated the two germline ends. Here the CDR3 DNA reads TGCGCCAGCAGCATACAGGGTGGGGGAACAGATACGCAGTATTTT. Residues: CASSIQGGGTDTQYF.

On this clone: Mismatch with germline at one junction end may stem from a read error. In DNA, the CDR3 is TGCGCCAGCAGCCAAGGGACAGGGTCTTTGTCCCTCTTC. Residues: CASSQGTGSLSLF. V is TRBV4-1 and J is TRBJ1-2; TRBD1 agrees at 8 bases. Germline V gene sequence: CDR1 MGHRA, CDR2 YSYEKL. There are 13 residues in the CDR3.

The genes are TRBV30 and TRBJ1-5; possible D gene TRBD1, 5 bases. The germline gives CDR1 GTSNPN, CDR2 SVGIG (reference sequence). The CDR3 is made up of 15 amino acids. V gave up 1 base and J gave up 0 bases, with 10 bases separating them. The CDR3 is CAWSEGRVSNQPQHF. The CDR3 DNA sequence: TGTGCCTGGAGTGAAGGCAGGGTTAGCAATCAGCCCCAGCATTTT.

The chain combines TRBV5-8 with TRBJ1-2; no firm D call. V shed 0 bases and J shed 4 bases, with 7 bases lying between them. This CDR3 spans 13 amino acids. Per the germline V gene, CDR1 is SGHTS and CDR2 is YDEGEE. Here the CDR3 reads CASSLAVRYGYTF. The DNA of the CDR3 is TGTGCCAGCAGCTTGGCGGTCCGCTATGGCTACACCTTC. The entire variable domain, with the rest obtained from reference TRBV5-8 and TRBJ1-2, is as follows: EAGVTQSPTHLIKTRGQQATLRCSPISGHTSVYWYQQALGLGLQFLLWYDEGEERNRGNFPPRFSGRQFPNYSSELNVNALELEDSALYLCASSLAVRYGYTFGSGTRLTVV.

The chain employs TRBV19 and TRBJ2-5; D may be TRBD1 (6 bases). Deletions cut 5 bases from V and 0 bases from J, with 13 bases between. Germline V gene lookup returns CDR1 LNHDA and CDR2 SQIVND (reference sequence). There are 15 residues in the CDR3. The CDR3 bases are TGTGCCAGTAGTCCAGGACAGACGTACCAAGAGACCCAGTACTTC. This sequence encodes CASSPGQTYQETQYF.

The V gene is TRBV19, the J gene TRBJ1-5, with TRBD1 identical over 10 bases. In germline, CDR1 is LNHDA, CDR2 SQIVND (reference sequence). The CDR3 sequence is 15 residues long. The junction had 12 bases not matched to a gene; V was cut back by 5 bases and J by 11 bases. The CDR3 nucleotides read TGTGCCAGTAGTTCCGGGACAGGGGACCTTAGGGCCCAGCATTTT. Translation: CASSSGTGDLRAQHF.

The chain carries TRBV27 and TRBJ2-1; 9 positions match TRBD2. The CDR3 totals 15 residues. Germline values: CDR1 MNHEY, CDR2 SMNVEV (reference sequence). V lost 6 bases and J lost 8; bases outside the gene matches: 11. CDR3 nucleotide sequence: TGTGCCAGCAGCCCCCTGGCTAGCGGGAATGATGAGCAGTTCTTC. Amino acids: CASSPLASGNDEQFF.

The table lists this clone with a count of one. J is TRBJ2-4 and V is TRBV19, with D perhaps TRBD2 (6 bases). Germline V lookup: CDR1 LNHDA, CDR2 SQIVND (reference sequence). This CDR3 region has 15 residues. V was cut by 6 bases and J by 3 bases, with 15 bases left in between. The CDR3 region has the DNA TGTGCCAGTAGCCCCTACGGGAGCAACAAAAACATTCAGTACTTC. Its protein is CASSPYGSNKNIQYF.

The V and J genes are TRBV9 and TRBJ2-7, with 7 bases aligning to TRBD1. V gave up 4 bases and J gave up 7 bases; unmatched junction bases: 14. The CDR3 runs to 15 residues. The germline gives CDR1 SGDLS, CDR2 YYNGEE. The CDR3 loop reads CASSITGDPTREQYF. Written as DNA, the CDR3 is TGTGCCAGCAGCATAACAGGGGATCCTACCCGGGAGCAGTACTTC. The variable domain in full, with the rest retrieved from reference TRBV9 and TRBJ2-7, is DSGVTQTPKHLITATGQRVTLRCSPRSGDLSVYWYQQSLDQGLQFLIQYYNGEERAKGNILERFSAQQFPDLHSELNLSSLELGDSALYFCASSITGDPTREQYFGPGTRLTVT.

J is TRBJ2-7 and V is TRBV5-1, with 7 bases lining up with TRBD2. The V gene end was trimmed by 1 base and the J gene end by 5 bases; junction bases not matched to a gene: 9. The CDR3 extends over 15 amino acids. Germline V gene data show CDR1 as SGHRS and CDR2 as YFSETQ. CDR3 amino acids: CASSLTKGGPHEQYF. The DNA for the CDR3 is TGCGCCAGCAGCTTGACGAAGGGAGGGCCCCACGAGCAGTACTTC.

The chain is built from TRBV5-1 and TRBJ2-1, with D maybe TRBD2 (5 bases). Germline V CDR1 and CDR2: SGHRS, YFSETQ. The V end was cut by 2 bases, the J end by 8 bases, with 14 bases between. The length of the CDR3 is 14 residues. CDR3 region: CASSLAVRGYEQFF. CDR3 sequence (DNA): TGCGCCAGCAGCTTAGCGGTACGAGGCTATGAGCAGTTCTTC. Complete variable domain (other parts from reference TRBV5-1 and TRBJ2-1): KAGVTQTPRYLIKTRGQQVTLSCSPISGHRSVSWYQQTPGQGLQFLFEYFSETQRNKGNFPGRFSGRQFSNSRSEMNVSTLELGDSALYLCASSLAVRGYEQFFGPGTRLTVL.